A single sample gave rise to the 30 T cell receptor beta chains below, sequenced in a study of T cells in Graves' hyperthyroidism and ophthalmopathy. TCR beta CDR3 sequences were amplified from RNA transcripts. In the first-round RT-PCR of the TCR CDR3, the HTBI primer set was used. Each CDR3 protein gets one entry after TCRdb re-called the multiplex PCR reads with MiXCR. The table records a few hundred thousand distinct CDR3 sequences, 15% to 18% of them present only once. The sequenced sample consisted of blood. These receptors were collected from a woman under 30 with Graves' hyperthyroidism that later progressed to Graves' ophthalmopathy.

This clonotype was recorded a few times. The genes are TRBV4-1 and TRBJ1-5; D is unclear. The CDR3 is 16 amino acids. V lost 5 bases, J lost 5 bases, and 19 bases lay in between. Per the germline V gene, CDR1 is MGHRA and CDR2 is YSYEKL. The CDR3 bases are TGCGCCAGCAGCTCACTGGCGGACGGCAATTATCAGCCCCAGCATTTT. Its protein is CASSSLADGNYQPQHF.

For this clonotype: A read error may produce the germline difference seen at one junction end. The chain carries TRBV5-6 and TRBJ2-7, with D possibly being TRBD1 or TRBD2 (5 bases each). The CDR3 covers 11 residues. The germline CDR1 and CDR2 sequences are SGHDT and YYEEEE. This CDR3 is CDSSLGEEQYF. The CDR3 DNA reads TGTGACAGCAGCTTGGGGGAGGAGCAGTACTTC.

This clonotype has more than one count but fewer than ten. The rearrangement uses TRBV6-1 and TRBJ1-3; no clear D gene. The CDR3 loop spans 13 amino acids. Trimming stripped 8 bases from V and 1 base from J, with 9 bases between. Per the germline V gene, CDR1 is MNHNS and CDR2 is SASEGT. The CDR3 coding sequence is TGTGCCAGCGGCTTGGCTTCTGGAAACACCATATATTTT. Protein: CASGLASGNTIYF.

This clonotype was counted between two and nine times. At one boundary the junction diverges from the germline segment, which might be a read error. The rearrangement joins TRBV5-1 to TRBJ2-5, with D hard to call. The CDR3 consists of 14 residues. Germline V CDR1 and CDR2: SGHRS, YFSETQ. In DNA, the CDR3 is TGCGCCAGCAGCTTGGCCGGCTTCCAAGAGACCCAGTGCTTC. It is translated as CASSLAGFQETQCF.

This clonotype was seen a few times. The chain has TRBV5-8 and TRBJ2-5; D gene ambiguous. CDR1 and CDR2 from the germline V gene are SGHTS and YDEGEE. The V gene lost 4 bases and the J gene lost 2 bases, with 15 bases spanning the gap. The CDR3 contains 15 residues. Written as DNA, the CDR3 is TGTGCCAGCAGCCCCGGCCGAGGCCATCAAGAGACCCAGTACTTC. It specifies CASSPGRGHQETQYF.

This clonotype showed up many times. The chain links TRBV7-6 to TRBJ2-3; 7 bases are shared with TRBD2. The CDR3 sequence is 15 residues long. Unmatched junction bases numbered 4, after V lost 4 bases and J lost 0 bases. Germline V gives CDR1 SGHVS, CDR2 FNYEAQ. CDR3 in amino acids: CASSSYSGSTDTQYF. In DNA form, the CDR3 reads TGTGCCAGCAGCTCCTATAGCGGGAGCACAGATACGCAGTATTTT. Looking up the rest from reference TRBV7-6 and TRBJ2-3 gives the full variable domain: GAGVSQSPRYKVTKRGQDVALRCDPISGHVSLYWYRQALGQGPEFLTYFNYEAQQDKSGLPNDRFSAERPEGSISTLTIQRTEQRDSAMYRCASSSYSGSTDTQYFGPGTRLTVL.

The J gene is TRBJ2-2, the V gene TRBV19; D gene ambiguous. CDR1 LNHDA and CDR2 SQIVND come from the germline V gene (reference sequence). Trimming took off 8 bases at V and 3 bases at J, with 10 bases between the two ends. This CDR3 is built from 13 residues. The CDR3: CASAPSHTGELFF. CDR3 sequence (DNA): TGTGCCAGTGCTCCCTCGCACACCGGGGAGCTGTTTTTT.

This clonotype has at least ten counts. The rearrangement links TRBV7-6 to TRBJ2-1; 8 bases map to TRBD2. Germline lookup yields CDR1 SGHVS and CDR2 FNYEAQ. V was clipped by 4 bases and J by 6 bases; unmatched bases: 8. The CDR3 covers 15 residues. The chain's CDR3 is CASSSSGYLGNEQFF. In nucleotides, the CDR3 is TGTGCCAGCAGCTCTAGCGGGTACTTAGGCAATGAGCAGTTCTTC.

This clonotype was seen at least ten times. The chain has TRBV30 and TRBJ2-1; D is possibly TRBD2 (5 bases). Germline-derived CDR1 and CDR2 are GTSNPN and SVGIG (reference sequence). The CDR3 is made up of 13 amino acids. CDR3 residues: CACSDSSYNEQFF. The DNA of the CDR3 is TGTGCTTGCTCGGACTCTTCCTACAATGAGCAGTTCTTC. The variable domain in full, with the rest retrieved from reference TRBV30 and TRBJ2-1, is SQTIHQWPATLVQPVGSPLSLECTVEGTSNPNLYWYRQAAGRGLQLLFYSVGIGQISSEVPQNLSASRPQDRQFILSSKKLLLSDSGFYLCACSDSSYNEQFFGPGTRLTVL.

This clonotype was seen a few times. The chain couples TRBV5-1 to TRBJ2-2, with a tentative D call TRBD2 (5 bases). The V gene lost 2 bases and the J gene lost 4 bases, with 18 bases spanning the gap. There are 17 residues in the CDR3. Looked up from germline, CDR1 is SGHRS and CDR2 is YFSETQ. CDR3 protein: CASSFSWAGASTGELFF. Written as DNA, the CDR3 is TGCGCCAGCAGCTTTAGCTGGGCGGGCGCGAGCACCGGGGAGCTGTTTTTT. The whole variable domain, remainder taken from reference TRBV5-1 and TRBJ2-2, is KAGVTQTPRYLIKTRGQQVTLSCSPISGHRSVSWYQQTPGQGLQFLFEYFSETQRNKGNFPGRFSGRQFSNSRSEMNVSTLELGDSALYLCASSFSWAGASTGELFFGEGSRLTVL.

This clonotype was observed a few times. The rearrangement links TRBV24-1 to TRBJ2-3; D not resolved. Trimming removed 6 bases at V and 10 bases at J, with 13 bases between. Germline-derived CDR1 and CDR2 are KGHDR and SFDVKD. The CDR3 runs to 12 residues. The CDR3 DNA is TGTGCCACCAGTACGACTGGTCTCTCGCAGTATTTT. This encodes CATSTTGLSQYF.

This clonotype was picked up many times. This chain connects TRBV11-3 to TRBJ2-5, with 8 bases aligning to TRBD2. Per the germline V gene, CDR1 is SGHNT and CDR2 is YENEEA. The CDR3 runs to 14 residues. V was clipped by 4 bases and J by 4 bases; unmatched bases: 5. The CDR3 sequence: CASSSEAGAETQYF. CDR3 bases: TGTGCCAGCAGCTCGGAAGCGGGAGCAGAGACCCAGTACTTC.

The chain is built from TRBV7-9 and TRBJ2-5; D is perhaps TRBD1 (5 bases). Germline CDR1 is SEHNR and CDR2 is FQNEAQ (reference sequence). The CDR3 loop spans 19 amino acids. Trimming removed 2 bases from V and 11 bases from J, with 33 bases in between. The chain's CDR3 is CASSLSPKGRTSPPCYQYF. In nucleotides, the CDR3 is TGTGCCAGCAGCTTAAGCCCCAAGGGGCGCACATCTCCCCCCTGCTATCAGTACTTC.

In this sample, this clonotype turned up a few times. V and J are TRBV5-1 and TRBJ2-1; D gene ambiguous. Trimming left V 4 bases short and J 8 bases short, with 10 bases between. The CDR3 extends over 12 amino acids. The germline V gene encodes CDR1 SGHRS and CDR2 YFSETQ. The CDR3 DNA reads TGCGCCAGCAGCCTCGCCCGGGATGAGCAGTTCTTC. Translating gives CASSLARDEQFF.

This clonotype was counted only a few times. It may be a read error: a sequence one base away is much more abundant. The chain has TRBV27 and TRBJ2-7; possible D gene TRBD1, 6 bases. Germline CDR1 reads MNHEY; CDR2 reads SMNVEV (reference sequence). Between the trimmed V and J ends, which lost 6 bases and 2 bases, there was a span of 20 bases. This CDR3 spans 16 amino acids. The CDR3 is CASRPTGQKSTYEQYF. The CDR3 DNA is TGTGCCAGCAGACCAACTGGACAGAAATCAACCTACGAGCAGTACTTC.

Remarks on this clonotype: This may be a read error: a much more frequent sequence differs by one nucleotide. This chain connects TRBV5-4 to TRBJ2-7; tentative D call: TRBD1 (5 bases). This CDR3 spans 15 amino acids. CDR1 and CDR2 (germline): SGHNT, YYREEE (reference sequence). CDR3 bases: TGTGCCATCAGCTTGGGGCAGGGAAATTCCTACGAGCAGTACTTC. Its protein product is CAISLGQGNSYEQYF.

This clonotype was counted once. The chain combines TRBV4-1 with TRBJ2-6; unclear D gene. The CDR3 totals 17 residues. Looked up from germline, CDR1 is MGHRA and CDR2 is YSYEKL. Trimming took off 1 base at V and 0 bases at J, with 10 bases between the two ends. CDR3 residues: CASSQAHFPSGANVLTF. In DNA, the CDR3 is TGCGCCAGCAGCCAAGCCCACTTCCCCTCTGGGGCCAACGTCCTGACTTTC.

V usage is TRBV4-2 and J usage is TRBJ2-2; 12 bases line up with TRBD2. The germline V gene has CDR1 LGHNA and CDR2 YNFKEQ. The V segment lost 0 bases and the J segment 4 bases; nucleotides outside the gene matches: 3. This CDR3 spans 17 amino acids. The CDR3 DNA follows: TGTGCCAGCAGCCAAGAACCTAGCGGGAGGGCCACCGGGGAGCTGTTTTTT. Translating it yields CASSQEPSGRATGELFF.

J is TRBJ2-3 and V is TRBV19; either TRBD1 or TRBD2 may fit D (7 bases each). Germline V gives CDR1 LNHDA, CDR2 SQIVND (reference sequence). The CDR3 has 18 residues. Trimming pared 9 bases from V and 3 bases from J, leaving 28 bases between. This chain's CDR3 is CARPTGQSSGRGTDTQYF. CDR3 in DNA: TGTGCCAGACCTACGGGACAGAGTAGCGGGCGGGGGACAGATACGCAGTATTTT.

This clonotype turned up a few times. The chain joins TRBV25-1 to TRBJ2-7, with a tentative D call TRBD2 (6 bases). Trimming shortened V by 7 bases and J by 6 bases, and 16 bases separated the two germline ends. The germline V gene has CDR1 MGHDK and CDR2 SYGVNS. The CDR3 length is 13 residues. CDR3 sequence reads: CASTALGTREQYF. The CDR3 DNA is TGTGCCAGCACCGCCCTCGGGACTCGCGAGCAGTACTTC.

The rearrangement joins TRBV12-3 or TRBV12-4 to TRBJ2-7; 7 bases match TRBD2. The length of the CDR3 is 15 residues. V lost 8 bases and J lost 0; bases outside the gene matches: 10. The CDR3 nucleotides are TGTGCCAGCGGAGGGAGGGTAATATTCTCCTACGAGCAGTACTTC. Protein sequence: CASGGRVIFSYEQYF.

The CDR3 DNA sequence: TGTGCCAGTAGTACTTGGGCGACAACTAGCGGGAGTGGTCAGTACTTC. Residues: CASSTWATTSGSGQYF. The chain uses TRBV19 and TRBJ2-5; 11 bases agree with TRBD2. The CDR3 sequence is 16 residues long. J lost 11 bases, V lost 4 bases, and 15 bases had no gene match. Germline values: CDR1 LNHDA, CDR2 SQIVND (reference sequence).

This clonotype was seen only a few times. The CDR3 region has the DNA TGTGCCAGCAGTTTCCCTTGGACAGGGGGCAGAGAGACCCAGTACTTC. It yields the protein CASSFPWTGGRETQYF. The chain links TRBV28 to TRBJ2-5; 11 bases map to TRBD1. J gave up 4 bases and V 3 bases, and 7 bases lay outside the gene matches. CDR1 and CDR2 (germline): MDHEN, SYDVKM. The CDR3 sequence is 16 residues long.

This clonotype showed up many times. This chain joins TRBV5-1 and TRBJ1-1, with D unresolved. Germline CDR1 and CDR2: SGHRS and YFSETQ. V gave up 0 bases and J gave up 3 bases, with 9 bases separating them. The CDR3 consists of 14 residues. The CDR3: CASSLDLGHTEAFF. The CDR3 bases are TGCGCCAGCAGCTTGGATTTGGGCCACACTGAAGCTTTCTTT.

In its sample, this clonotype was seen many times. CDR3 DNA: TGTGCCAGCAGTTACTTTACAGGGAACCGCAACTATGGCTACACCTTC. Its translation is CASSYFTGNRNYGYTF. This chain joins TRBV27 and TRBJ1-2; maybe TRBD1 (6 bases). The length of the CDR3 is 16 residues. Germline V lookup: CDR1 MNHEY, CDR2 SMNVEV (reference sequence). Trimming removed 4 bases from V and 2 bases from J, with 17 bases in between.

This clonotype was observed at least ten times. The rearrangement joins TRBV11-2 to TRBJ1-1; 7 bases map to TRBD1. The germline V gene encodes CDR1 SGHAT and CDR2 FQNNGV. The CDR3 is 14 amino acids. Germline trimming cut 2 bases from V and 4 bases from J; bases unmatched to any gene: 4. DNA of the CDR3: TGTGCCAGCAGCTTACACAGGGGAACCACTGAAGCTTTCTTT. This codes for CASSLHRGTTEAFF.

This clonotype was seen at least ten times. The CDR3 sequence: CASSLATAVFTGELFF. CDR3 coding DNA: TGCGCCAGCAGCTTGGCCACGGCAGTCTTCACCGGGGAGCTGTTTTTT. The chain combines TRBV5-1 with TRBJ2-2, with D unresolved. The CDR3 runs to 16 residues. CDR1 SGHRS and CDR2 YFSETQ come from the germline V gene. Trimming shortened V by 0 bases and J by 4 bases, and 13 bases separated the two germline ends.

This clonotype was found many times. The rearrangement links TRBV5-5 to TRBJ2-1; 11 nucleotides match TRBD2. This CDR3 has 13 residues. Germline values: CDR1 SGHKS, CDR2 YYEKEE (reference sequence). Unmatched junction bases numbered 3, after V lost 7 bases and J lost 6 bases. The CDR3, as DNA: TGTGCCAGCCCGGGGACTAGCGGCAATGAGCAGTTCTTC. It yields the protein CASPGTSGNEQFF.

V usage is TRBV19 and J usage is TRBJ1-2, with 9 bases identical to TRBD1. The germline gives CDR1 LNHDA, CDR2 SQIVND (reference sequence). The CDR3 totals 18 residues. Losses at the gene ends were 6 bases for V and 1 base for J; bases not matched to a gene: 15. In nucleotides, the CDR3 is TGTGCCAGTAGACGACCCGGAAGGGACAGGGTCTTTAACTATGGCTACACCTTC. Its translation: CASRRPGRDRVFNYGYTF.

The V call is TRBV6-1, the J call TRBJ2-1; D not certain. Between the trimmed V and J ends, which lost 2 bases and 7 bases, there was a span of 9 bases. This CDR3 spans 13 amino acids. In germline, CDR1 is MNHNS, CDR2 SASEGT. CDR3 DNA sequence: TGTGCCAGCAGTGAACAGGAGAGGAATGAGCAGTTCTTC. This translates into CASSEQERNEQFF.